This T cell receptor beta chain originates from a study of cytomegalovirus exposure and HLA in healthy donors. About the study: A subsequent analysis stated that the roughly 130 validation repertoires were run on the same platform as the 650 to 850 first-cohort repertoires. Study findings and constraints: Most sequenced TCRs were rare (though some public TCRs occurred in many donors). TCR beta chains numbering more than 150 were designated cytomegalovirus-associated.

The protocol was immunoSEQ multiplex PCR, while the TCRdb copy is restricted to in-frame clones and leaves out a portion. The sample carries under 250,000 clones, roughly 87% recorded once. V shed 0 bases, J shed 7 bases, and the junction held 2 bases outside the gene matches. CDR3 size: 16 residues. Germline CDR1 SGHRS, CDR2 YFSETQ. As concerns this clone: Its specificity is unknown.

The chain has TRBV5-1 and TRBJ2-1; 15 positions agree with TRBD2. This TCR derives from a man between 18 and 35 years old in good health and CMV-seropositive. The specimen sequenced was PBMCs. The CDR3 DNA is TGCGCCAGCAGCTTGGGGACTAGCGGGAGGGCTAATGAGCAGTTCTTC. This gives the protein CASSLGTSGRANEQFF.